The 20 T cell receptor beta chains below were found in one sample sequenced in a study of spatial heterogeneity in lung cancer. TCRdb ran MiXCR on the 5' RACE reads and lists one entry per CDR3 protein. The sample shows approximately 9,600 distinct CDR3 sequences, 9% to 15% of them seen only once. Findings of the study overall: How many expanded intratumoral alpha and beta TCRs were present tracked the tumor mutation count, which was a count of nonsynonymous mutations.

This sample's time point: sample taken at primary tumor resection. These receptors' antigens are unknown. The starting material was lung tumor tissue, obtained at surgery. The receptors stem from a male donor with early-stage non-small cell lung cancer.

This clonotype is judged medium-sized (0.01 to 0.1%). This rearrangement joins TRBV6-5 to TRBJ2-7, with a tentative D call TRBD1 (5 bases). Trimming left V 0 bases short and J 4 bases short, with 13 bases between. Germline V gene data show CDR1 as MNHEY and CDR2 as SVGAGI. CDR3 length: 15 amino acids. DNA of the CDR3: TGTGCCAGCAGTTACTCGCGAAGGGGCTGGTACGAGCAGTACTTC. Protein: CASSYSRRGWYEQYF.

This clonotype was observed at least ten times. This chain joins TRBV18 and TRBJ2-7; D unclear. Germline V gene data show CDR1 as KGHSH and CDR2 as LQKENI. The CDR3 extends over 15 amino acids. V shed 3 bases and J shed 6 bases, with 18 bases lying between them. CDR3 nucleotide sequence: TGTGCCAGCTCACCCGCGGAGCGTGGCCTTTCCGAGCAGTACTTC. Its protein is CASSPAERGLSEQYF.

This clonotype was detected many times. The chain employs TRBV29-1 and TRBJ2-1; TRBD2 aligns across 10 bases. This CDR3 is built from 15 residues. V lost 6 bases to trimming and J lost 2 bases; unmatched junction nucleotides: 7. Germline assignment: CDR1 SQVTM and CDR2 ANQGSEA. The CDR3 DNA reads TGCAGCGTCAAAGGAGCGGGAGGGCCCTACAATGAGCAGTTCTTC. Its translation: CSVKGAGGPYNEQFF.

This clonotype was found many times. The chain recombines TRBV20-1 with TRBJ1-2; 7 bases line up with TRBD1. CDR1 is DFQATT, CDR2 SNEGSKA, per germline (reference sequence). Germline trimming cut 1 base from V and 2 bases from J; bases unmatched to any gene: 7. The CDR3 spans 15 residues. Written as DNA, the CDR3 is TGCAGTGCTAGAGGACAGGGAAGGAACAACTATGGCTACACCTTC. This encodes CSARGQGRNNYGYTF.

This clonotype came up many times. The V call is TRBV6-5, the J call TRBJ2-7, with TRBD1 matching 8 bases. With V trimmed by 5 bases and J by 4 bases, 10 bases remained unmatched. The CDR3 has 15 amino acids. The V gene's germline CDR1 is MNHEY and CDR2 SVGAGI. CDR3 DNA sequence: TGTGCCAGCAGTAATCCGGGACAGGCCTCGTACGAGCAGTACTTC. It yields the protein CASSNPGQASYEQYF.

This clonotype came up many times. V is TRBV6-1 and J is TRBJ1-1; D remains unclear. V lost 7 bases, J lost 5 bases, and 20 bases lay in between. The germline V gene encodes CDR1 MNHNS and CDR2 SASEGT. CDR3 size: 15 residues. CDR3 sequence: CASTQGRYWGTEAFF. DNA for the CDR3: TGTGCCAGCACCCAAGGTAGATACTGGGGTACTGAAGCTTTCTTT.

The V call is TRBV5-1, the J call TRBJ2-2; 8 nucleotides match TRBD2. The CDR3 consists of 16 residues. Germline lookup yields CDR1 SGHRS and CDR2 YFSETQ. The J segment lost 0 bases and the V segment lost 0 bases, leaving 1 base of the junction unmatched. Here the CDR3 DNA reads TGCGCCAGCAGCTTGGGGGGACTAGCGAACACCGGGGAGCTGTTTTTT. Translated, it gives CASSLGGLANTGELFF. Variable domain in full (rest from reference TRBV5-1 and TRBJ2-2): KAGVTQTPRYLIKTRGQQVTLSCSPISGHRSVSWYQQTPGQGLQFLFEYFSETQRNKGNFPGRFSGRQFSNSRSEMNVSTLELGDSALYLCASSLGGLANTGELFFGEGSRLTVL.

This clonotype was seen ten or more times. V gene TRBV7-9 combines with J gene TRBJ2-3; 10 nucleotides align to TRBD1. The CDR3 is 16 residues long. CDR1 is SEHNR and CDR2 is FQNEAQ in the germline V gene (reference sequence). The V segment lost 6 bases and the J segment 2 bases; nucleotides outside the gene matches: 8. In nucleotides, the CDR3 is TGTGCCAGCAGGCCCGGGACAGGGGATCCCACAGATACGCAGTATTTT. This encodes CASRPGTGDPTDTQYF. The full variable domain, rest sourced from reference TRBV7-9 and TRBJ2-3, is DTGVSQNPRHKITKRGQNVTFRCDPISEHNRLYWYRQTLGQGPEFLTYFQNEAQLEKSRLLSDRFSAERPKGSFSTLEIQRTEQGDSAMYLCASRPGTGDPTDTQYFGPGTRLTVL.

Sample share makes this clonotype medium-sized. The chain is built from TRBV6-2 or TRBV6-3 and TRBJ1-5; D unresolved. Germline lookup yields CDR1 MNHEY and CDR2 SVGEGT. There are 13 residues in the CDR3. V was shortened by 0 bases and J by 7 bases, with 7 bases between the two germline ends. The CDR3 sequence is CASSYSSEQPQHF. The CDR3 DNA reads TGTGCCAGCAGTTACTCGTCGGAACAGCCCCAGCATTTT.

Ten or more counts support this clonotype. The CDR3 DNA reads as TGTGCCAGCAGCTTAGACGGAGGGGCTGGAAACACCATATATTTT. This codes for CASSLDGGAGNTIYF. The chain recombines TRBV7-9 with TRBJ1-3; the D gene is possibly TRBD1 (5 bases). CDR3 size: 15 residues. Germline CDR1 is SEHNR and CDR2 is FQNEAQ (reference sequence). Between the trimmed V and J ends, which lost 1 base and 2 bases, there was a span of 9 bases.

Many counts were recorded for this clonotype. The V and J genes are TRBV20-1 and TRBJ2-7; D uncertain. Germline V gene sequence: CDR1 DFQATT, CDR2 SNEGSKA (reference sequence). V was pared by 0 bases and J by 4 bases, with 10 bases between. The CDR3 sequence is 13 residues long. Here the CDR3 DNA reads TGCAGTGCTAGAGATCCCAGGTTTTACGAGCAGTACTTC. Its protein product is CSARDPRFYEQYF.

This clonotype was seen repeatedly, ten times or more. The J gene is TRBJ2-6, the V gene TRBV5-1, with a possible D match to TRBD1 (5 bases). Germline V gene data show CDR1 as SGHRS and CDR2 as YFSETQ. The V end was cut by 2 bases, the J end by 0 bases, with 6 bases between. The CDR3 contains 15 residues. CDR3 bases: TGCGCCAGCAGCTTAGACAGCTCTGGGGCCAACGTCCTGACTTTC. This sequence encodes CASSLDSSGANVLTF.

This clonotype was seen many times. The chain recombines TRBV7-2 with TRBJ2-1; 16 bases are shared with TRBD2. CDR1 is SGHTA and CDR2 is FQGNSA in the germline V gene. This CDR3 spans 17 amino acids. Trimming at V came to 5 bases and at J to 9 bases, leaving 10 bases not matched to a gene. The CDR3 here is CASSPQGTSGRAGEQFF. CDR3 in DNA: TGTGCCAGCAGCCCCCAAGGGACTAGCGGGAGGGCCGGTGAGCAGTTCTTC.

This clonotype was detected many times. The CDR3 is CASSPGSYEQYF. CDR3 coding DNA: TGTGCCAGCAGCCCCGGGTCCTACGAGCAGTACTTC. V is TRBV25-1 and J is TRBJ2-7; no clear D gene. V dropped 6 bases and J dropped 1 base, with 7 bases sitting between them. The CDR3 loop spans 12 amino acids. From germline, CDR1 is MGHDK and CDR2 SYGVNS.

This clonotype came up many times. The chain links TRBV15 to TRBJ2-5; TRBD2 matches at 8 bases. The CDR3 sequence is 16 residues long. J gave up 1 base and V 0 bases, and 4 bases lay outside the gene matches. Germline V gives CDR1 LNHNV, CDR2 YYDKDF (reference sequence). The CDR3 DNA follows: TGTGCCACCAGCAGAGAATACGGGAGGGCCCAAGAGACCCAGTACTTC. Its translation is CATSREYGRAQETQYF.

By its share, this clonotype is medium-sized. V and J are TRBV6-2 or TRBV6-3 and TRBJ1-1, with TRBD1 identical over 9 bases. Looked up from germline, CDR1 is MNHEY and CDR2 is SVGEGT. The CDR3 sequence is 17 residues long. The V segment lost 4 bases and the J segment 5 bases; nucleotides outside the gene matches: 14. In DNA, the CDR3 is TGTGCCAGCAGTTTCGGGACAGGGAACAGTTGGAGGACTGAAGCTTTCTTT. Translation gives CASSFGTGNSWRTEAFF.

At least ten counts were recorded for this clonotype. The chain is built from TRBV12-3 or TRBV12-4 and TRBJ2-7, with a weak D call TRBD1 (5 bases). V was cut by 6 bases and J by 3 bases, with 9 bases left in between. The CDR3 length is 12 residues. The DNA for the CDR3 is TGTGCCAGCAGCAACAGGTTCTACGAGCAGTACTTC. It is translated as CASSNRFYEQYF.

CDR3 in DNA: TGTGCCAGCAGTTCCATGGACGGAGATTCACCCCTCCACTTT. This sequence encodes CASSSMDGDSPLHF. The chain combines TRBV12-3 or TRBV12-4 with TRBJ1-6, with D unresolved. Trimming took 4 bases from V and 8 from J, leaving 12 bases between them. The CDR3 sequence is 14 residues long.

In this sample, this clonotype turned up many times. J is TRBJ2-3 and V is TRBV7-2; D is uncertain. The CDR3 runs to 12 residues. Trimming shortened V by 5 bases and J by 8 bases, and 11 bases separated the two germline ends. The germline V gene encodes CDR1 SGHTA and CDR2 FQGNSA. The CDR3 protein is CASSPQPITQYF. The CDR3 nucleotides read TGTGCCAGCAGCCCCCAGCCCATTACGCAGTATTTT. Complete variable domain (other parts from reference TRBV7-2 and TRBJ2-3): GAGVSQSPSNKVTEKGKDVELRCDPISGHTALYWYRQSLGQGLEFLIYFQGNSAPDKSGLPSDRFSAERTGGSVSTLTIQRTQQEDSAVYLCASSPQPITQYFGPGTRLTVL.

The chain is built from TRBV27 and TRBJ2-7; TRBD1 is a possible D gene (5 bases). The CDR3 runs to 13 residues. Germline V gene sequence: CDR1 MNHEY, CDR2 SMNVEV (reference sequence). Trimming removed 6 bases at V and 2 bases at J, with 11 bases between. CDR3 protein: CASSMGLTYEQYF. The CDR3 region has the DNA TGTGCCAGCAGCATGGGGCTAACCTACGAGCAGTACTTC.